The source of this TCR beta chain is a study of T cell repertoires in cytomegalovirus infection (dated by TCRdb to the late 2010s). Study-wide context: The peptide stimulations were aimed at well-studied HLA-B-restricted epitopes as well as recently identified HLA-C-restricted CMV epitopes, whose presentation resists viral immunomodulation. Donor HLA type was relevant to the analysis, because carriage of CMV infection together with the matching HLA type was indicated by public TCR beta signatures. General conclusions and limits of the study: In the ex vivo response, HLA-C-restricted CMV-specific TCR beta clonotypes were dominant, and in two of eight donors the single most frequent clonotype came from this HLA-C-restricted group. Cumulative frequency of public TCR beta family members discriminated carriers of CMV infection plus the relevant HLA type in this cohort and an independent approximately 370-donor cohort.

For CDR1 and CDR2, the germline V gene lists SGHVS and FNYEAQ. The CDR3 numbers 15 residues from cysteine through phenylalanine. Solely the CDR3 DNA is kept, with 45 bases framed from the first base. The V end gives up 5 bases and the J end 1 base, leaving 7 bases in the junction not matched to a gene. The treatment or condition label here, explained by the study, means: in vitro stimulation with specific CMV peptide epitopes to enrich CMV-specific T cells. TCRdb names Illumina HiSeq 1500 as the instrument used. TCRdb applied fastp at Q25 and MiXCR to the public reads, then kept only in-frame beta chains. Merged by CDR3 protein, the rows form single entries marked with the most common genes and DNA. The sample includes some 940,000 distinct CDR3 sequences, with about a third observed a single time. Clones ranked in the top ten supply over 11% of the sample. The sample holds many counts of this clonotype. What antigen it recognizes has not been identified. No much larger clonotype is one base removed from it; base qualities were not supplied.

The sample in question was cultured CD8+ T cells from PBMCs, obtained from culture after CMV antigen stimulation. This sequence was found in a human donor in good health (CMV status not recorded). Some clones in this sample may be carry-over from other donors' samples. The chain couples TRBV7-6 to TRBJ1-1; 7 nucleotides in the junction match TRBD1. CDR3 sequence: CASSLYRGGNTEAFF. The DNA is TGTGCCAGCAGCCTCTACAGGGGAGGGAACACTGAAGCTTTCTTT.